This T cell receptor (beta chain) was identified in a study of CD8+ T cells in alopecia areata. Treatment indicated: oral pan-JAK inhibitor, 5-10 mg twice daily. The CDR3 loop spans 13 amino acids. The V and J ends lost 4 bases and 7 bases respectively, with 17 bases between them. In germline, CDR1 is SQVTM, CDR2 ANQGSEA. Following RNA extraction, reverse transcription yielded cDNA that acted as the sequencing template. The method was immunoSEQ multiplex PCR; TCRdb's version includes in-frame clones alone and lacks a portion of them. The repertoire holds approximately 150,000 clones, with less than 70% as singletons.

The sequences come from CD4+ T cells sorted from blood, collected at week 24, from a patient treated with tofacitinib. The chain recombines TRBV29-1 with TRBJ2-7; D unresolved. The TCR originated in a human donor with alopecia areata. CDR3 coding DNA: TGCAGCGTTGTCCCTCTATCTCCTGGGGAGCAGTACTTC. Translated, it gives CSVVPLSPGEQYF.